A selection of T cell receptor beta chains follows, all from one sample in a study of T cell repertoires in cytomegalovirus infection. TCRdb processed the reads anew with MiXCR; each CDR3 protein has one entry. The data contain about 330,000 distinct CDR3 sequences, more than 9% of them singletons. Sequencing input: PBMCs. The receptors here all came from a human donor in good health (CMV status not recorded). Some clones in this sample may be carry-over from other donors' samples. The CDR3 runs from the conserved cysteine through the conserved F or W. The D gene is left open where the match is weak. Size is omitted from some rows. Given values are once, few, many or a class for expanded clones.

>TRBV7-2|TRBD2|TRBJ2-7|many
CASSLGLAGGKASYEQYF
TGTGCCAGCAGCTTAGGCCTAGCGGGGGGAAAGGCTTCCTACGAGCAGTACTTC
>TRBV19|.|TRBJ2-1|.
CASSGLGAREQFF
TGTGCCAGTAGTGGTTTGGGGGCGCGGGAGCAGTTCTTC
>TRBV11-1|.|TRBJ2-1|few
CASSLPPDYNEQFF
TGTGCCAGCAGCCTCCCCCCTGACTACAATGAGCAGTTCTTC
>TRBV7-3|.|TRBJ2-6|many
CASSSPGERGRSGANVLTF
TGTGCCAGCAGCTCCCCAGGGGAGCGGGGACGCTCTGGGGCCAACGTCCTGACTTTC
>TRBV11-2|TRBD1|TRBJ2-7|.
CASSLTLTGEGYEQYF
TGTGCCAGCAGCCTTACATTGACAGGGGAAGGCTACGAGCAGTACTTC
>TRBV4-1|.|TRBJ1-2|few
CASSQVLQHGYTF
TGCGCCAGCAGCCAAGTCCTCCAGCATGGCTACACCTTC
>TRBV24-1|.|TRBJ2-3|many
CATSLASSTDTQYF
TGTGCCACCAGCCTAGCGTCTAGCACAGATACGCAGTATTTT
>TRBV3-1|TRBD2|TRBJ2-5|few
CASSQALAGRPAQETQYF
TGTGCCAGCAGCCAAGCTTTAGCGGGGCGGCCCGCCCAAGAGACCCAGTACTTC
>TRBV6-1|TRBD1|TRBJ2-1|many
CASRDAGTGLYNEQFF
TGTGCCAGCAGAGACGCCGGGACAGGGCTATACAATGAGCAGTTCTTC
>TRBV4-1|TRBD2|TRBJ2-1|many
CASSQVTSGSYNEQFF
TGCGCCAGCAGCCAAGTGACTAGCGGTTCCTACAATGAGCAGTTCTTC
>TRBV7-3|TRBD1|TRBJ2-7|.
CASSLGTGGWQYF
TGTGCCAGCAGCTTAGGTACAGGGGGGTGGCAGTACTTC
>TRBV19|TRBD1|TRBJ1-6|few
CASSAGQGTSPLHF
TGTGCCAGTAGTGCTGGACAGGGGACTTCACCCCTCCACTTT
>TRBV4-2|.|TRBJ2-2|.
CASSQDSGANTGELFF
TGTGCCAGCAGCCAAGATTCCGGGGCGAACACCGGGGAGCTGTTTTTT